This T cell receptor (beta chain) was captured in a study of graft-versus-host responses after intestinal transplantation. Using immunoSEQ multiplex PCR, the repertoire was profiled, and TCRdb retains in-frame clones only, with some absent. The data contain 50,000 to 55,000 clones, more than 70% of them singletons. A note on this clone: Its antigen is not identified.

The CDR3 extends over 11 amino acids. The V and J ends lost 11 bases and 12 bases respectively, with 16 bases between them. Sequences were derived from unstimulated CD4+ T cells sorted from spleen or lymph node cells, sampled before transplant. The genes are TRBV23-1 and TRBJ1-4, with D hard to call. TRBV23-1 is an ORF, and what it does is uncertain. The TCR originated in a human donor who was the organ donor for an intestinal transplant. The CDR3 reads CAQGSRRELFF. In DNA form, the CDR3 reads TGCGCCCAAGGCAGTCGACGGGAACTGTTTTTT.